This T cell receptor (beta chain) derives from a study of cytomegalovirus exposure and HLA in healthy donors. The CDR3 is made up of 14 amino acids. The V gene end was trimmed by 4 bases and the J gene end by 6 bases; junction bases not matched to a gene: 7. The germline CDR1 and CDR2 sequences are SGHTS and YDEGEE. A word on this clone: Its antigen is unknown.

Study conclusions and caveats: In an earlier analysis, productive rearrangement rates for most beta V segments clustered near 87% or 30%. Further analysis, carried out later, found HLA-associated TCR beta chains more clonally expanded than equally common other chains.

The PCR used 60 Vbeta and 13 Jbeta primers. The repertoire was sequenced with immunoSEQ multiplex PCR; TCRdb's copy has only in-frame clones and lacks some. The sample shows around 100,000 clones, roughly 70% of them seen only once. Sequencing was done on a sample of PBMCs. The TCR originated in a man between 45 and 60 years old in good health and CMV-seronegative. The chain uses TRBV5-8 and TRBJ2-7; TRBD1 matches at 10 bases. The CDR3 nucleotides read TGTGCCAGCAGCCAGACAGGGGGCCTAAGCGAGCAGTACTTC. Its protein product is CASSQTGGLSEQYF.